The source of this T cell receptor beta chain is a study of T cells after yellow fever vaccination. General study findings and limits: The presence of abundant clonotypes contaminating from the bulk population was possible in FACS-sorted repertoires. The secondary response peaked faster, at day 5 versus 15, but was weaker.

Germline CDR1 and CDR2: LGHDT and YNNKEL (reference sequence). Trimming cost V 1 base and J 8 bases; bases outside gene matches: 5. CDR3 length: 15 amino acids. Using its own MiXCR run on the 5' RACE reads, TCRdb lists one record per CDR3 protein. This table holds a few hundred thousand distinct CDR3 sequences, 6.2% found once. A word on this clonotype: Antigen specificity is unknown.

This receptor was identified in a man aged 30 to 45 who received the YFV17D yellow fever vaccine. The sample consisted of PBMCs, taken 5 days after the yellow fever booster vaccination. J is TRBJ1-4 and V is TRBV3-1; 9 nucleotides line up with TRBD1. The CDR3 DNA is TGTGCCAGCAGCCAAGGAGCCGGACAGGGGGAAAAACTGTTTTTT. This sequence encodes CASSQGAGQGEKLFF.